The rows below give T cell receptor beta chains drawn from one sample of a study of radiotherapy plus CTLA-4 blockade in lung cancer. Using immunoSEQ multiplex PCR, the repertoire was profiled, and TCRdb retains in-frame clones only, with some absent. The sample holds about 48,000 clones, 86% seen once. Sequences were derived from peripheral blood, sampled from a patient treated with radiotherapy plus ipilimumab. The receptors stem from a human donor with non-small cell lung cancer that progressed on radiotherapy plus ipilimumab. Some clones in this sample may be carry-over from other donors' samples. Each CDR3 is given with its conserved first and last residue. Each record gives: D gene, J gene, clone size, V gene, CDR3 DNA, CDR3 protein. A D gene is named only where the DNA matches it firmly. Not all rows give a size; the values are once, few, many and, for expanded clones, a class.

D gene: TRBD1
J gene: TRBJ1-5
clone size: NA
V gene: TRBV29-1
CDR3 DNA: TGCAGCGTTTCACAGGGGGCTGATCAGCCCCAGCATTTT
CDR3 protein: CSVSQGADQPQHF

D gene: TRBD1
J gene: TRBJ2-7
clone size: NA
V gene: TRBV25-1
CDR3 DNA: TGTGCCAGCAGTGGGGTAGACAGGGCCTACGAGCAGTACTTC
CDR3 protein: CASSGVDRAYEQYF

D gene: TRBD2
J gene: TRBJ2-7
clone size: NA
V gene: TRBV7-6
CDR3 DNA: TGTGCCAGCAGCTTAGCTCTAGCGGGAGGGCCCCACGAGCAGTACTTC
CDR3 protein: CASSLALAGGPHEQYF

D gene: TRBD1
J gene: TRBJ1-2
clone size: NA
V gene: TRBV19
CDR3 DNA: TGTGCCAGTAGTATCAGGGACAGGTCCTCGAACTATGGCTACACCTTC
CDR3 protein: CASSIRDRSSNYGYTF

D gene: NA
J gene: TRBJ2-1
clone size: NA
V gene: TRBV6-1
CDR3 DNA: TGTGCCAGCCACAGGGATAGGAATGAGCAGTTCTTC
CDR3 protein: CASHRDRNEQFF

D gene: NA
J gene: TRBJ2-6
clone size: once
V gene: TRBV2
CDR3 DNA: TGTGCCAGCAGTGAGGGAGCTGGGGCCAACGTCCTGACTTTC
CDR3 protein: CASSEGAGANVLTF

D gene: NA
J gene: TRBJ1-1
clone size: NA
V gene: TRBV27
CDR3 DNA: TGTGCCAGCAGTCCGGGACTCTTGAACACTGAAGCTTTCTTT
CDR3 protein: CASSPGLLNTEAFF

D gene: NA
J gene: TRBJ1-1
clone size: NA
V gene: TRBV7-2
CDR3 DNA: TGTGCCAGCAGCTTACTCCCGTGGAACACTGAAGCTTTCTTT
CDR3 protein: CASSLLPWNTEAFF

D gene: NA
J gene: TRBJ2-1
clone size: NA
V gene: TRBV9
CDR3 DNA: TGTGCCAGCAGCGTAGGACTTACCTACAATGAGCAGTTCTTC
CDR3 protein: CASSVGLTYNEQFF

D gene: NA
J gene: TRBJ2-7
clone size: once
V gene: TRBV20-1
CDR3 DNA: TGCAGTCCGTCCTACGAGCAGTACTTC
CDR3 protein: CSPSYEQYF

D gene: TRBD1
J gene: TRBJ2-2
clone size: NA
V gene: TRBV2
CDR3 DNA: TGTGCCAGCAGGCCGGGACAGCAAAACACCGGGGAGCTGTTTTTT
CDR3 protein: CASRPGQQNTGELFF

D gene: TRBD2
J gene: TRBJ2-7
clone size: NA
V gene: TRBV14
CDR3 DNA: TGTGCCAGCAGCGGGGGGGAATACGAGCAGTACTTC
CDR3 protein: CASSGGEYEQYF

D gene: NA
J gene: TRBJ2-5
clone size: once
V gene: TRBV13
CDR3 DNA: TGTGCCAGCAGCTTAGCGGGCCAGGGGGGACAAGAGACCCAGTACTTC
CDR3 protein: CASSLAGQGGQETQYF

D gene: NA
J gene: TRBJ1-4
clone size: NA
V gene: TRBV11-2
CDR3 DNA: TGTGCCAGCAGCTTGGGAGATGTATCTAATGAAAAACTGTTTTTT
CDR3 protein: CASSLGDVSNEKLFF

D gene: TRBD1
J gene: TRBJ1-2
clone size: NA
V gene: TRBV10-3
CDR3 DNA: TGTGCCGCTACGACAGGGGTAGAGGGCGGCTACACCTTC
CDR3 protein: CAATTGVEGGYTF

D gene: NA
J gene: TRBJ1-4
clone size: few
V gene: TRBV19
CDR3 DNA: TGTGCCAGTAGTATAAACAGGGTGAAGGAAAAACTGTTTTTT
CDR3 protein: CASSINRVKEKLFF

D gene: TRBD2
J gene: TRBJ2-1
clone size: once
V gene: TRBV6-5
CDR3 DNA: TGTGCCAGCAACCGAGGGGCTAGCGGCTACAATGAGCAGTTCTTC
CDR3 protein: CASNRGASGYNEQFF

D gene: NA
J gene: TRBJ2-1
clone size: NA
V gene: TRBV2
CDR3 DNA: TGTGCCAGCACCACAGGGAACAATGAGCAGTTCTTC
CDR3 protein: CASTTGNNEQFF

D gene: TRBD2
J gene: TRBJ2-1
clone size: NA
V gene: TRBV19
CDR3 DNA: TGTGCCAGTAGTATTTTTACTAGCGGTAACAATGAGCAGTTCTTC
CDR3 protein: CASSIFTSGNNEQFF

D gene: TRBD1
J gene: TRBJ1-4
clone size: NA
V gene: TRBV4-1
CDR3 DNA: TGCGCCAGCAGCGACCCCAGGGGGTCTAATGAAAAACTGTTTTTT
CDR3 protein: CASSDPRGSNEKLFF

D gene: TRBD2
J gene: TRBJ2-1
clone size: medium-sized
V gene: TRBV4-1
CDR3 DNA: TGCGCCAGCAGCTTACCTAGCGGGGGAGCATACAATGAGCAGTTCTTC
CDR3 protein: CASSLPSGGAYNEQFF

D gene: NA
J gene: TRBJ2-4
clone size: NA
V gene: TRBV28
CDR3 DNA: TGTGCCAGCAGTTTGGATCCAGGTGATCTAGCCAAAAACATTCAGTACTTC
CDR3 protein: CASSLDPGDLAKNIQYF

D gene: NA
J gene: TRBJ1-4
clone size: NA
V gene: TRBV21-1
CDR3 DNA: TGTGCCAGCAGCAAACTCCCTCCGGGGTACGCTTGGACTAATGAAAAACTGTTTTTT
CDR3 protein: CASSKLPPGYAWTNEKLFF

D gene: TRBD1
J gene: TRBJ2-1
clone size: few
V gene: TRBV10-3
CDR3 DNA: TGTGCCATCATGAAAGGGGGCAACTACAATGAGCAGTTCTTC
CDR3 protein: CAIMKGGNYNEQFF

D gene: TRBD1
J gene: TRBJ1-2
clone size: NA
V gene: TRBV19
CDR3 DNA: TGTGCCAGTAGCCCGGACAGGGACTATGGCTACACCTTC
CDR3 protein: CASSPDRDYGYTF

D gene: NA
J gene: TRBJ2-1
clone size: NA
V gene: TRBV27
CDR3 DNA: TGTGCCAGCAGTAGGGACACTTTGGAGCAGTTCTTC
CDR3 protein: CASSRDTLEQFF

D gene: NA
J gene: TRBJ1-2
clone size: large
V gene: TRBV4-3
CDR3 DNA: TGCGCCAGCAGCCAAGCGGCGGGGGGGACGAATGGCTACACCTTC
CDR3 protein: CASSQAAGGTNGYTF

D gene: NA
J gene: TRBJ1-1
clone size: NA
V gene: TRBV10-2
CDR3 DNA: TGCGCCAGCAGTGACCTAGTCCTTATGGAGAACACTAAAGCTTTCTTT
CDR3 protein: CASSDLVLMENTKAFF

D gene: NA
J gene: TRBJ1-2
clone size: few
V gene: TRBV6-1
CDR3 DNA: TGTGCCAGCACCCAATTAGGGAGCTATGGCTACACCTTC
CDR3 protein: CASTQLGSYGYTF

D gene: NA
J gene: TRBJ2-5
clone size: NA
V gene: TRBV7-7
CDR3 DNA: TGTGCCAGCAGCCCTCAACCGGGGAAACAAGAGACCCAGTACTTC
CDR3 protein: CASSPQPGKQETQYF

D gene: NA
J gene: TRBJ1-3
clone size: NA
V gene: TRBV5-4
CDR3 DNA: TGTGCCAGCAGCTTGCAGGGGCTTGGAAACACCATATATTTT
CDR3 protein: CASSLQGLGNTIYF

D gene: NA
J gene: TRBJ1-2
clone size: NA
V gene: TRBV6-6
CDR3 DNA: TGTGCCAGCAGTTCCGGACAGAACTATGGCTACACCTTC
CDR3 protein: CASSSGQNYGYTF

D gene: TRBD1
J gene: TRBJ1-5
clone size: NA
V gene: TRBV7-2
CDR3 DNA: TGTGCCAGCAGCCGCGACAGGGGGCGGTTGGGGCCCCAGCATTTT
CDR3 protein: CASSRDRGRLGPQHF

D gene: TRBD2
J gene: TRBJ2-5
clone size: NA
V gene: TRBV9
CDR3 DNA: TGTGCCAGCAGCGTAGGGGGAGGGGAACAAGAGACCCAGTACTTC
CDR3 protein: CASSVGGGEQETQYF

D gene: TRBD2
J gene: TRBJ2-1
clone size: NA
V gene: TRBV19
CDR3 DNA: TGTGCCAGTCGCCCTAGCGGGAGGTTCGACAATGAGCAGTTCTTC
CDR3 protein: CASRPSGRFDNEQFF

D gene: TRBD1
J gene: TRBJ2-2
clone size: NA
V gene: TRBV6-5
CDR3 DNA: TGTGCCACCTTCCCGGGACAGTACACCGGGGAGCTGTTTTTT
CDR3 protein: CATFPGQYTGELFF

D gene: NA
J gene: TRBJ1-1
clone size: NA
V gene: TRBV27
CDR3 DNA: TGTGCCAGCCTAGGGAGGGGGTTGCAATTCACTGAAGCTTTCTTT
CDR3 protein: CASLGRGLQFTEAFF

D gene: TRBD2
J gene: TRBJ2-1
clone size: NA
V gene: TRBV11-2
CDR3 DNA: TGTGCCAGCAGCGCCCTACCGGGACTAGCGGGGGGGGGTAGCGATGAGCAGTTCTTC
CDR3 protein: CASSALPGLAGGGSDEQFF

D gene: TRBD1
J gene: TRBJ1-2
clone size: NA
V gene: TRBV4-3
CDR3 DNA: TGCGCCAGCAGCCAAGTGGCAGGGGGAAGCTATGGCTACACCTTC
CDR3 protein: CASSQVAGGSYGYTF

D gene: NA
J gene: TRBJ2-2
clone size: NA
V gene: TRBV5-1
CDR3 DNA: TGCGCCAGCAGTTGGTTAAGGGGAACCGGGGAGCTGTTTTTT
CDR3 protein: CASSWLRGTGELFF

D gene: TRBD2
J gene: TRBJ2-1
clone size: NA
V gene: TRBV9
CDR3 DNA: TGTGCCAGCAGCGTAGAAAGCGGGGGGAGGTATGAGCAGTTCTTC
CDR3 protein: CASSVESGGRYEQFF

D gene: TRBD2
J gene: TRBJ2-1
clone size: NA
V gene: TRBV6-5
CDR3 DNA: TGTGCCAGCAGTTATCGGATTAGCGGGAGAAATGAGCAGTTCTTC
CDR3 protein: CASSYRISGRNEQFF

D gene: NA
J gene: TRBJ1-2
clone size: NA
V gene: TRBV5-1
CDR3 DNA: TGCGCCAGCAGCTCGAACCCGGACAGACCCTATGGCTACACCTTC
CDR3 protein: CASSSNPDRPYGYTF

D gene: TRBD1
J gene: TRBJ2-2
clone size: NA
V gene: TRBV15
CDR3 DNA: TGTGCCACCAGCAGAGTGACAGGGCGCACCGGGGAGCTGTTTTTT
CDR3 protein: CATSRVTGRTGELFF

D gene: TRBD1
J gene: TRBJ1-5
clone size: NA
V gene: TRBV15
CDR3 DNA: TGTGCCACCAGCAGAGCCCGTACGTACAGGGGCCAGGGGGAGACCCAGCATTTT
CDR3 protein: CATSRARTYRGQGETQHF

D gene: NA
J gene: TRBJ2-1
clone size: NA
V gene: TRBV6-1
CDR3 DNA: TGTGCCAGCAGGGGGCCCCACAATGAGCAGTTCTTC
CDR3 protein: CASRGPHNEQFF

D gene: NA
J gene: TRBJ2-2
clone size: NA
V gene: TRBV5-1
CDR3 DNA: TGCGCCAGCAGCTTGGCTCTATCGGAGCTGTTTTTT
CDR3 protein: CASSLALSELFF

D gene: NA
J gene: TRBJ1-5
clone size: NA
V gene: TRBV13
CDR3 DNA: TGTGCCAGCAGCTTAGGGGGGGCTAGCAATCAGCCCCAGCATTTT
CDR3 protein: CASSLGGASNQPQHF